This is a list of T cell receptor beta chains from one sample in a study of CD8 T cells in ankylosing spondylitis. MiXCR, applied by TCRdb to the 5' RACE reads, yields one record per CDR3 protein. Of 200,000 to 250,000 distinct CDR3 sequences listed, around a tenth are singletons. The sequencing sample was made of blood, either unsorted or a sorted T cell fraction (not recorded which). The receptor source for this set is a male donor with ankylosing spondylitis or in good health (not recorded which). The CDR3 runs from the conserved cysteine through the conserved F or W. A D gene is named only where the DNA matches it firmly. Expanded clones are given a class, and other clones once, few, many or no size at all.

V gene: TRBV20-1
clone size: few
J gene: TRBJ1-5
D gene: .
CDR3 DNA: TGCAGTGCCTACGGTCCGAATCAGCCCCAGCATTTT
CDR3 protein: CSAYGPNQPQHF

V gene: TRBV29-1
clone size: many
J gene: TRBJ1-1
D gene: TRBD1
CDR3 DNA: TGCAGCGCCGAACGGGACAGGGGGCACACTGAAGCTTTCTTT
CDR3 protein: CSAERDRGHTEAFF

V gene: TRBV5-1
clone size: many
J gene: TRBJ1-2
D gene: .
CDR3 DNA: TGCGCCAGCAGTTATGAGATTAACTATGGCTACACCTTC
CDR3 protein: CASSYEINYGYTF

V gene: TRBV20-1
clone size: many
J gene: TRBJ2-2
D gene: TRBD2
CDR3 DNA: TGCAGTGCTAGAGATCTACTAGCGGGAGAGAACACCGGGGAGCTGTTTTTT
CDR3 protein: CSARDLLAGENTGELFF

V gene: TRBV5-1
clone size: many
J gene: TRBJ2-5
D gene: .
CDR3 DNA: TGCGCCAGCAGCCCTTCGTTTGACTTACTCCAAGAGACCCAGTACTTC
CDR3 protein: CASSPSFDLLQETQYF

V gene: TRBV5-1
clone size: .
J gene: TRBJ2-6
D gene: .
CDR3 DNA: TGCGCCAGCAGCTTGGTTTCGAACAGGGCTGGGGCCAACGTCCTGACTTTC
CDR3 protein: CASSLVSNRAGANVLTF

V gene: TRBV3-1
clone size: .
J gene: TRBJ2-3
D gene: .
CDR3 DNA: TGTGCCTGCTCCCGCCGGAGGAGTGGTGATCGGACAGATACGCAGTATTTT
CDR3 protein: CACSRRRSGDRTDTQYF

V gene: TRBV12-3/TRBV12-4
clone size: many
J gene: TRBJ2-2
D gene: .
CDR3 DNA: TGTGCCAGCAGTCTCAGGGGAGAGACCGGGGAGCTGTTTTTT
CDR3 protein: CASSLRGETGELFF

V gene: TRBV7-2
clone size: few
J gene: TRBJ1-2
D gene: .
CDR3 DNA: TGTGCCAGCAGCCCCGGCGGCCAGGGAAGGAATGGCTACACCTTC
CDR3 protein: CASSPGGQGRNGYTF

V gene: TRBV20-1
clone size: many
J gene: TRBJ2-1
D gene: TRBD2
CDR3 DNA: TGCAGTGCTAGAGATCTAGCGGGAGACTATGAGCAGTTCTTC
CDR3 protein: CSARDLAGDYEQFF

V gene: TRBV29-1
clone size: many
J gene: TRBJ2-5
D gene: .
CDR3 DNA: TGCAGCGTTTATGTGGAGACCCAGTACTTC
CDR3 protein: CSVYVETQYF

V gene: TRBV7-9
clone size: .
J gene: TRBJ1-6
D gene: .
CDR3 DNA: TGTGCCAGCAGCTTAGTGAGCGGGGAAGGATCACCCCTCCACTTT
CDR3 protein: CASSLVSGEGSPLHF

V gene: TRBV7-2
clone size: many
J gene: TRBJ2-5
D gene: .
CDR3 DNA: TGTGCCAGCAGCTTAAGGGCTATTCAAGAGACCCAGTACTTC
CDR3 protein: CASSLRAIQETQYF

V gene: TRBV20-1
clone size: few
J gene: TRBJ2-7
D gene: TRBD2
CDR3 DNA: TGCAGTGCCGCGTCTAGCGGAAGACCCTACGAGCAGTACTTC
CDR3 protein: CSAASSGRPYEQYF

V gene: TRBV2
clone size: .
J gene: TRBJ2-7
D gene: TRBD1
CDR3 DNA: TGTGCCAGCAGTGAGGGATCGGGACAGGGTACATCCGAGCAGTACTTC
CDR3 protein: CASSEGSGQGTSEQYF

V gene: TRBV4-1
clone size: few
J gene: TRBJ1-2
D gene: TRBD1
CDR3 DNA: TGCGCCAGCAGCCTGGGACAGGGAGGACTGGCCTATGGCTACACCTTC
CDR3 protein: CASSLGQGGLAYGYTF